Listed here are 2 T cell receptor beta chains from one sample, sequenced in a study of cytomegalovirus exposure and HLA in healthy donors. In the PCR, 60 Vbeta and 13 Jbeta primers were used. Clones were sequenced by immunoSEQ multiplex PCR, and TCRdb holds only the in-frame ones, with some missing. The sample holds over 150,000 clones, more than 70% seen once. The sample consisted of PBMCs. Receptor source: a male donor in good health and CMV-seronegative.

This rearrangement joins TRBV10-3 to TRBJ1-2; D not certain. CDR1 is ENHRY, CDR2 SYGVKD, per germline. The CDR3 is made up of 15 amino acids. V gave up 0 bases and J gave up 0 bases, with 8 bases separating them. CDR3 nucleotide sequence: TGTGCCATCAGTGAGTCTACGGAGACTAACTATGGCTACACCTTC. Protein product: CAISESTETNYGYTF.

The J gene is TRBJ1-4, the V gene TRBV7-9, with a weak D call TRBD1 (5 bases). The length of the CDR3 is 15 residues. Germline V lookup: CDR1 SEHNR, CDR2 FQNEAQ (reference sequence). V gave up 5 bases and J gave up 5 bases, with 15 bases separating them. CDR3 nucleotide sequence: TGTGCCAGCAGCGGGGCGGGGGGTGTCAATGAAAAACTGTTTTTT. Translation gives CASSGAGGVNEKLFF.